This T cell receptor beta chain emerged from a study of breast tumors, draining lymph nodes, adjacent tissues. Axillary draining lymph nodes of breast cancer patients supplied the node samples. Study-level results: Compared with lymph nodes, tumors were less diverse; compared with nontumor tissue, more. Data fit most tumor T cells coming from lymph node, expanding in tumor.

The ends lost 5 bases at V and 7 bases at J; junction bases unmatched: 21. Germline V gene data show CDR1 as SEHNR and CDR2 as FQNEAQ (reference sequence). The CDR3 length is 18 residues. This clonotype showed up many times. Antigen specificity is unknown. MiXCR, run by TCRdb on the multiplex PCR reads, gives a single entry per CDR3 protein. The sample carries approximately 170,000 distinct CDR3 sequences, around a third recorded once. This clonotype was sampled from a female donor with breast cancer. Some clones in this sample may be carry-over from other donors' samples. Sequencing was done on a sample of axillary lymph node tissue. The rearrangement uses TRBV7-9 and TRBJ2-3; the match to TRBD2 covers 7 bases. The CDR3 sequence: CASSTPGNGLAAFNTQYF. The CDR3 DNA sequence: TGTGCCAGCAGCACCCCCGGGAATGGGCTAGCGGCCTTTAATACGCAGTATTTT. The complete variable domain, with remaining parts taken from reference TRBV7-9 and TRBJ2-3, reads DTGVSQNPRHKITKRGQNVTFRCDPISEHNRLYWYRQTLGQGPEFLTYFQNEAQLEKSRLLSDRFSAERPKGSFSTLEIQRTEQGDSAMYLCASSTPGNGLAAFNTQYFGPGTRLTVL.